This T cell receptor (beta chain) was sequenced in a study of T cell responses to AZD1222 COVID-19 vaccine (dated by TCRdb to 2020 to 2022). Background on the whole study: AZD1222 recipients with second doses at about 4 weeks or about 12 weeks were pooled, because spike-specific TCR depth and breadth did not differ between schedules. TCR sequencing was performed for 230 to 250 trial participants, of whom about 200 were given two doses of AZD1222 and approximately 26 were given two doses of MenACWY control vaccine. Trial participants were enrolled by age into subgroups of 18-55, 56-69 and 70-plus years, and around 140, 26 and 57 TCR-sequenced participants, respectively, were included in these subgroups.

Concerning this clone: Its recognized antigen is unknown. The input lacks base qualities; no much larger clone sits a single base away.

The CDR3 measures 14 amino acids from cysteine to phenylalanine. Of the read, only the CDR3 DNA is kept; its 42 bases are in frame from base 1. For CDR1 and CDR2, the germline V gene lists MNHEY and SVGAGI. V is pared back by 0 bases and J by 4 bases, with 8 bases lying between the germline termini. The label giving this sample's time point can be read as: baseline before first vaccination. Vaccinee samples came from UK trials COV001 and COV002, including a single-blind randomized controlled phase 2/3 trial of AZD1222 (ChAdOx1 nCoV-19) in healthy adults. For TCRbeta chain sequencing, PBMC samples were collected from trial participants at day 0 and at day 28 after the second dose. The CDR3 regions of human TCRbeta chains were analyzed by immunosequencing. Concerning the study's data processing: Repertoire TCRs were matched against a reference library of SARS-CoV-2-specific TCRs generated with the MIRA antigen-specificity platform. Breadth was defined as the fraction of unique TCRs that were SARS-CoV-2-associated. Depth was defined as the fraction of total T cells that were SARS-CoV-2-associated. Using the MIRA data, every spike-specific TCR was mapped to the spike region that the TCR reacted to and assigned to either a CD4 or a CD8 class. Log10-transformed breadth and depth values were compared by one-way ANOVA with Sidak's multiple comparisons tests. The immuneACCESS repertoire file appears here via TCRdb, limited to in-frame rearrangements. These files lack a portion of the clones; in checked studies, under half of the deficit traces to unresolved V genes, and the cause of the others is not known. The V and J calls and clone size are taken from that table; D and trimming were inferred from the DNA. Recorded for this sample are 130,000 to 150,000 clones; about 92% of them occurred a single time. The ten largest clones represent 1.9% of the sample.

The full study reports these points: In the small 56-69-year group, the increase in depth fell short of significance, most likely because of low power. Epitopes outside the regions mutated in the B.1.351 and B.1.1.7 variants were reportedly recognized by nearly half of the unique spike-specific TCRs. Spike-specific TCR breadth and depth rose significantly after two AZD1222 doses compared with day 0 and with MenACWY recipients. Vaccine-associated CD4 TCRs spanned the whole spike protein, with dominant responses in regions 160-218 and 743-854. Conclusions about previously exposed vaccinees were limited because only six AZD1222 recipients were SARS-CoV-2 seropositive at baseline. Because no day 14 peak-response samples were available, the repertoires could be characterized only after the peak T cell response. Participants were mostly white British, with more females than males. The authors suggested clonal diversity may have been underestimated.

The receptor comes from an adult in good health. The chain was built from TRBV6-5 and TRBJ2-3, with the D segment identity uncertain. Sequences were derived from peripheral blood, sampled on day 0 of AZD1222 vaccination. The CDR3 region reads CASSYSYTSDTQYF. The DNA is TGTGCCAGCAGTTACTCTTACACCTCAGATACGCAGTATTTT.